This T cell receptor beta chain originates from a study of cytomegalovirus exposure and HLA in healthy donors. Study as a whole: Early release data held 75 million to 90 million unique TCRs from HLA-typed donors.

This CDR3 has 16 residues. Germline assignment: CDR1 SEHNR and CDR2 FQNEAQ (reference sequence). J gave up 0 bases and V 5 bases, and 5 bases lay outside the gene matches. It was with 60 Vbeta and 13 Jbeta primers that the PCR ran. The method was immunoSEQ multiplex PCR; TCRdb's version includes in-frame clones alone and lacks a portion of them. Of about 160,000 clones in the sample, 85% are singletons; the top ten hold 1%. The donors (healthy individuals) were bone marrow donors. As concerns this clone: Its antigen remains unidentified.

The study's findings and limits: Evidence from a later analysis indicated that most CMV-associated TCR beta chains looked HLA-restricted.

The sample comprised PBMCs. The clonotype originates from a boy aged 2 to 9 in good health and CMV-seronegative. V usage is TRBV7-9 and J usage is TRBJ2-3, with 10 bases matching TRBD2. CDR3 nucleotide sequence: TGTGCCAGCAGCCCCTCGACTAGCGGGAGCACAGATACGCAGTATTTT. This translates into CASSPSTSGSTDTQYF.